This T cell receptor beta chain was retrieved from a study of breast tumors, draining lymph nodes, adjacent tissues (dated by TCRdb to 2016 to 2017). Broadly, across the study: TCR beta repertoires were compared across tumor, adjacent nontumor tissue and axillary lymph nodes obtained from breast cancer patients. In human breast cancer, the study set out to assess how tumor, surrounding tissue and draining lymph node repertoires relate to one another and whether T cells might be exchanged between them.

The research as a whole found: Tumor and nontumor tissue repertoires were significantly more similar in luminal-like than in basal-like breast cancer. Tumor T-cell repertoires showed less diversity than lymph node repertoires and more diversity than nontumor tissue repertoires, and tumor T-cell repertoires showed preferential V and J gene usage. The conclusion that tumor T cells originate in lymph nodes was framed as consistent with a hypothesis rather than directly demonstrated. The data were considered consistent with most tumor T cells being derived from the lymph node and subsequently expanding within tumor tissue.

The instrument given in TCRdb is Illumina HiSeq 2000. TCR beta chain libraries were generated through multiplex PCR amplification. The amplified TCR beta chain products were analyzed by high-throughput sequencing. Using fastp trimming at Q25 and MiXCR clonotype assembly, TCRdb reanalyzed the public sequencing data and kept in-frame beta chains. Each CDR3 protein gets just one entry, which takes the most common genes and DNA from the rows behind it. For this sample there are about 35,000 distinct CDR3 sequences; 36% appear just once. In total, the top ten clones hold approximately 11% of the sample. This clonotype was observed a few times. The antigen this receptor binds is unknown. No base qualities exist here, and no much larger clone lies one base off it. Inclusive of the bounding cysteine and phenylalanine, the CDR3 is 15 residues long. CDR3 DNA is the only sequence kept; it has 45 bases, read in frame from the first base. V loses 0 bases at its end and J loses 3 bases; junction bases beyond the gene matches: 2. The germline V gene provides CDR1 SGHRS and CDR2 YFSETQ.

The chain links TRBV5-1 with TRBJ1-1; 10 nucleotides in the junction match TRBD1. The TCR was taken from a female donor with breast cancer. Some clones in this sample may be carry-over from other donors' samples. The sequencing input was breast tumor tissue. The encoded CDR3 is CASSLGQGAYTEAFF. The DNA sequence is given as TGCGCCAGCAGCTTGGGACAGGGGGCCTACACTGAAGCTTTCTTT. The full variable domain, completed from the reference TRBV5-1 and TRBJ1-1 proteins outside the CDR3, reads KAGVTQTPRYLIKTRGQQVTLSCSPISGHRSVSWYQQTPGQGLQFLFEYFSETQRNKGNFPGRFSGRQFSNSRSEMNVSTLELGDSALYLCASSLGQGAYTEAFFGQGTRLTVV.